A selection of T cell receptor beta chains follows, all from one sample in a study of early T cells in non-severe SARS-CoV-2 infection. MiXCR, run by TCRdb on the 5' RACE reads, gives a single entry per CDR3 protein. The sample shows about 100,000 distinct CDR3 sequences, about 12% of them seen only once. Sequencing was carried out using whole blood. The receptors shown here come from an adult who was a healthcare worker with PCR-confirmed SARS-CoV-2 infection or an uninfected control (not recorded which). The CDR3 runs from the conserved cysteine through the conserved F or W. Each record gives: V gene, clone size, CDR3 protein. The size entry is marked missing in some rows and otherwise reads once, few, many or a size class.

TRBV2,few,CASSEARGWDTNEQFF
TRBV6-5,many,CASRQTGTAYNSPLHF
TRBV23-1,many,CASSPGANSGANVLTF
TRBV2,-,CASRTEVNTEAFF
TRBV5-5,many,CASSFSVFASTDTQYF
TRBV7-8,-,CASSSRLAGDSGANVLTF
TRBV6-1,few,CASEVDNSGANVLTF
TRBV2,-,CASTGAVGVF
TRBV3-1,-,CASSQTGQPFYEQYF
TRBV6-5,few,CASSWDRGNTGELFF
TRBV5-1,-,CASSVSGDGELFF
TRBV29-1,many,CSVWLAGHNEQFF
TRBV5-1,few,CASSSQRGNYNEQFF
TRBV6-5,-,CASRPLADSYEQYF
TRBV7-7,-,CASSEKGDNEQFF
TRBV28,many,CASSFTGQVLGEQYF
TRBV27,few,CASSLSLLQGGIKRTFYEQYF
TRBV7-2,many,CASSPDVGDEQFF
TRBV28,many,CASKTGTSYNEQFF
TRBV5-4,many,CASSGGWKYNEQFF
TRBV11-1,few,CASSVSLGNTEAFF
TRBV10-3,-,CAISGYNEQFF
TRBV4-1,-,CASSSHRLAGGFSTDTQYF
TRBV3-1,-,CASSPTHGRDYEQYF
TRBV12-3/TRBV12-4,-,CASSGQYNEQFF
TRBV3-1,many,CASSPLAGDRTDTQYF
TRBV5-1,few,CASSFDQYYGYTF
TRBV27,-,CARTTIAENTEAFF
TRBV7-8,-,CASSWTGGGGDTQYF
TRBV5-1,few,CASSLRGPSGGVSNIQYF
TRBV7-9,many,CASCQGLGSPLHF
TRBV20-1,-,CSARGQVWEQYF
TRBV28,-,CASSPGRDRNIQYF
TRBV7-9,many,CASSLGQIYGYTF
TRBV10-3,many,CAISPGTGWNQPQHF
TRBV6-2/TRBV6-3,many,CASRLGQFRGQETQYF
TRBV7-9,few,CASSPEQGSGTQYF
TRBV11-2,many,CASSFGQGSPYEQYF
TRBV28,-,CASSFPGTGFWYSPLHF
TRBV6-2/TRBV6-3,-,CASSYSTGGGYYEQYF
TRBV20-1,-,CSAGERGRWTGQSYTF
TRBV2,few,CASRGLAGGFDEQFF
TRBV27,many,CASSSLTGAGNTIYF
TRBV6-2/TRBV6-3,many,CASSGQGASNEQFF
TRBV15,few,CATSRDGQNYEQYF
TRBV7-2,few,CASSLDTGFNYGYTF
TRBV10-3,-,CAISSVSNYGYTF
TRBV5-1,few,CASSFRWQETQYF
TRBV5-1,few,CASSLQGAPYNEQFF
TRBV2,once,CASSVRQGAVGMDEAFF